Below, 5 T cell receptor beta chains from the same sample are listed, as sequenced in a study of blood T cell repertoires in COVID-19. Assay: immunoSEQ multiplex PCR; the TCRdb copy retains only in-frame clones and omits some. The table includes around 250,000 clones, over 70% detected once. Material: peripheral blood. The receptors stem from a middle-aged man with active or convalescent COVID-19.

The J gene is TRBJ1-6, the V gene TRBV5-1, with unresolved D. V shed 4 bases and J shed 6 bases, with 17 bases lying between them. There are 16 residues in the CDR3. Germline values: CDR1 SGHRS, CDR2 YFSETQ. CDR3 nucleotide sequence: TGCGCCAGCAGCCCCGTACCGGGAAACCTTAATTCACCCCTCCACTTT. Amino acids: CASSPVPGNLNSPLHF. Drawing the rest from reference TRBV5-1 and TRBJ1-6, the complete variable domain is KAGVTQTPRYLIKTRGQQVTLSCSPISGHRSVSWYQQTPGQGLQFLFEYFSETQRNKGNFPGRFSGRQFSNSRSEMNVSTLELGDSALYLCASSPVPGNLNSPLHFGNGTRLTVT.

The chain joins TRBV7-2 to TRBJ2-1; 11 bases are shared with TRBD2. CDR1 and CDR2 from the germline V gene are SGHTA and FQGNSA. V trimming: 2 bases; J trimming: 2 bases; junction bases outside the gene matches: 2. The CDR3 contains 16 residues. CDR3 DNA sequence: TGTGCCAGCAGCTTAAAGGGACTAGCGGCCTACAATGAGCAGTTCTTC. Translating it yields CASSLKGLAAYNEQFF. The whole variable domain, filled in from reference TRBV7-2 and TRBJ2-1, reads GAGVSQSPSNKVTEKGKDVELRCDPISGHTALYWYRQSLGQGLEFLIYFQGNSAPDKSGLPSDRFSAERTGGSVSTLTIQRTQQEDSAVYLCASSLKGLAAYNEQFFGPGTRLTVL.

The rearrangement uses TRBV25-1 and TRBJ2-7, with D possibly matching TRBD1 (6 bases). Germline V CDR1 and CDR2: MGHDK, SYGVNS. Deletions cut 6 bases from V and 1 base from J, with 10 bases between. This CDR3 contains 13 residues. The CDR3 loop reads CASRRTESYEQYF. In DNA, the CDR3 is TGTGCCAGCAGGAGGACAGAGTCCTACGAGCAGTACTTC.

This CDR3 is CASSEARGSTDTQYF. In DNA, the CDR3 is TGTGCCAGCAGTGAAGCGCGGGGAAGCACAGATACGCAGTATTTT. The V gene is TRBV2, the J gene TRBJ2-3; maybe TRBD2 (6 bases). CDR3 size: 15 residues. Germline CDR1 SNHLY, CDR2 FYNNEI. V was shortened by 0 bases and J by 0 bases, with 7 bases between the two germline ends.

As for this clone: Other nucleotide sequences from this sample produce the same CDR3. In nucleotides, the CDR3 is TGTGCCTGGAGTGTTGGAGGGGGCAATCAGCCCCAGCATTTT. As protein: CAWSVGGGNQPQHF. The rearrangement links TRBV30 to TRBJ1-5, with D tentatively TRBD1 (5 bases). The CDR3 length is 14 residues. Germline CDR1 GTSNPN, CDR2 SVGIG (reference sequence). The ends were cut back, 0 bases at V and 2 bases at J, with 8 bases in the middle.